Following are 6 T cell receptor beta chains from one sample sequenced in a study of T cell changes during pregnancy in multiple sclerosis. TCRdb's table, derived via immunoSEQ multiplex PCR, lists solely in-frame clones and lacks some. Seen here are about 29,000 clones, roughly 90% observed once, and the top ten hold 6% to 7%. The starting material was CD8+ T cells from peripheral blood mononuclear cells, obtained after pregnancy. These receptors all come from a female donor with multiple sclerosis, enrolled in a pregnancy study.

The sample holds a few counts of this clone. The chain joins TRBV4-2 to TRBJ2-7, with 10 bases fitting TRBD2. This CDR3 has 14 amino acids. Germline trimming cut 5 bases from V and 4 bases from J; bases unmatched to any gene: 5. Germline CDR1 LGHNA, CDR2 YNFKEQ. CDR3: CASSASGGGYEQYF. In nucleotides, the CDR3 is TGTGCCAGCAGCGCTAGCGGGGGAGGATACGAGCAGTACTTC.

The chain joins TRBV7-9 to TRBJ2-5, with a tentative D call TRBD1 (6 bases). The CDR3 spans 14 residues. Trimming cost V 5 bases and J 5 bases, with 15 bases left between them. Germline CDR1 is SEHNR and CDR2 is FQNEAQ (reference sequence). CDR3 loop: CASSHRDSGETQYF. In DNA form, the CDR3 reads TGTGCCAGCAGCCACAGGGATTCTGGCGAGACCCAGTACTTC.

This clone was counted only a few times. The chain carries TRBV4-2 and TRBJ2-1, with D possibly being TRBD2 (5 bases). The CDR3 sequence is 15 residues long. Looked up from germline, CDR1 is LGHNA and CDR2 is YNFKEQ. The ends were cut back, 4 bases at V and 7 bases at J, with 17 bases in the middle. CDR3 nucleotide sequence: TGTGCCAGCAGCCGGGGAGAGGGAGCGTCTAATGAGCAGTTCTTC. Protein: CASSRGEGASNEQFF.

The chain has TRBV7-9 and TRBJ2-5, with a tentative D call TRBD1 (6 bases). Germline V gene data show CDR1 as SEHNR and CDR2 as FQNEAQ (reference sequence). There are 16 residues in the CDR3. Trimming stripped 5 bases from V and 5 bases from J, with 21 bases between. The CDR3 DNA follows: TGTGCCAGCAGCGGGGGAAGAGGATCAGGGGTCGAGACCCAGTACTTC. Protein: CASSGGRGSGVETQYF.

CDR3 sequence (DNA): TGTGCCAGCAGCGGCCATTGGGTGGGCCTCTACAATGAGCAGTTCTTC. This gives the protein CASSGHWVGLYNEQFF. The chain links TRBV7-9 to TRBJ2-1; D call uncertain. Trimming took off 5 bases at V and 3 bases at J, with 17 bases between the two ends. Germline CDR1 and CDR2: SEHNR and FQNEAQ (reference sequence). The CDR3 length is 16 residues.

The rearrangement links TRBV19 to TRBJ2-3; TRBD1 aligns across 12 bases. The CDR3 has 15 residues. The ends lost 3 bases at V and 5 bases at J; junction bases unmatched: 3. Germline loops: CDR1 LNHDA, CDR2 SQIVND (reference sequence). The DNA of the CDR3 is TGTGCCAGTAGTATGGGACAGGGGGCGTTAGATACGCAGTATTTT. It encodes CASSMGQGALDTQYF. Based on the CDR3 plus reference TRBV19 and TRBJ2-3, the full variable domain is DGGITQSPKYLFRKEGQNVTLSCEQNLNHDAMYWYRQDPGQGLRLIYYSQIVNDFQKGDIAEGYSVSREKKESFPLTVTSAQKNPTAFYLCASSMGQGALDTQYFGPGTRLTVL.